This T cell receptor (beta chain) was identified during a study of blood T cell repertoires in COVID-19. Study-level background: Sources were T cells, B-cell-depleted T cells, or PBMCs; the material itself was cDNA or gDNA.

Enrollment of patients from Seattle took place during active infection, with longitudinal follow-up. Germline CDR1 reads PRHDT; CDR2 reads FYEKMQ (reference sequence). The CDR3 length is 13 residues. The V and J ends lost 5 bases and 7 bases respectively, with 15 bases between them. The method was immunoSEQ multiplex PCR; TCRdb's version includes in-frame clones alone and lacks a portion of them. The repertoire includes around 370,000 clones, approximately 87% of them detected once, and around 6% sits in the top ten. The chain joins TRBV13 to TRBJ2-7, with D tentatively TRBD1 (6 bases). The sequencing sample was made of peripheral blood. The receptor comes from a woman aged 50 to 60 with COVID-19, enrolled during active disease. In DNA form, the CDR3 reads TGTGCCAGCAGCCGGGGTGGGGGCAGGGAGCAGTACTTC. Translating gives CASSRGGGREQYF.